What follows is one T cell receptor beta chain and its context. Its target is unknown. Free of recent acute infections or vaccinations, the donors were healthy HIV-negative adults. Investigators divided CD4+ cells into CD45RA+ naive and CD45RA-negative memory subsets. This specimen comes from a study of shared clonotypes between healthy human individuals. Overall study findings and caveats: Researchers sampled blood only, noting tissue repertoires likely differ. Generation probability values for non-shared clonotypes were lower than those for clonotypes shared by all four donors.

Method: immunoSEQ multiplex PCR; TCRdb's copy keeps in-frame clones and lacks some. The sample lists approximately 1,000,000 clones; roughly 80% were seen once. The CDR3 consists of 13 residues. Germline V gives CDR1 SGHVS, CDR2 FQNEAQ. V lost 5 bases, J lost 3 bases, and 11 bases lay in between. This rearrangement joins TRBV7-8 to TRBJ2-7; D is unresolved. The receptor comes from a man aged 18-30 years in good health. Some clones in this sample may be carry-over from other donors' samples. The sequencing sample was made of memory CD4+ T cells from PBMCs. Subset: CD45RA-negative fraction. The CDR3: CASSHEVGYEQYF. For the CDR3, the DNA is TGTGCCAGCAGCCACGAGGTGGGCTACGAGCAGTACTTC.